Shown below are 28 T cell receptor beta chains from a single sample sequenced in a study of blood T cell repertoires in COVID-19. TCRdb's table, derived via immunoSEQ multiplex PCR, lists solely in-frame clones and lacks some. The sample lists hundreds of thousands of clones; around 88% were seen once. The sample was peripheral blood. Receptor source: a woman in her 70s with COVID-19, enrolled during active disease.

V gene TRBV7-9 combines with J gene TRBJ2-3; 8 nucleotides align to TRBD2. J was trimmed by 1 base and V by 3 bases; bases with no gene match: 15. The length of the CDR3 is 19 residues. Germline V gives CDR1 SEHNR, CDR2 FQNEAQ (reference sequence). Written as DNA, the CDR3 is TGTGCCAGCAGCTTCTCGTTATTAGCGGGGCCTCTTGGCACAGATACGCAGTATTTT. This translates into CASSFSLLAGPLGTDTQYF.

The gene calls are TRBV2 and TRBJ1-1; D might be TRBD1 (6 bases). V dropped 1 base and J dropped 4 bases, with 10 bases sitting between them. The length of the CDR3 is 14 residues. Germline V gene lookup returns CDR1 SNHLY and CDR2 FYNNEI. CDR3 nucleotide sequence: TGTGCCAGCAGTGAAGGCAGGGGACCCACTGAAGCTTTCTTT. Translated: CASSEGRGPTEAFF.

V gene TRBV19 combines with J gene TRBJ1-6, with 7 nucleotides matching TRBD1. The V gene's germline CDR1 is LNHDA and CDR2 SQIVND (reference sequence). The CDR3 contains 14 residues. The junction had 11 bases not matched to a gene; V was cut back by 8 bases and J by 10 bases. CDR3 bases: TGTGCCAGTTTGGACAGGAAAACCGAATCACCCCTCCACTTT. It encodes CASLDRKTESPLHF.

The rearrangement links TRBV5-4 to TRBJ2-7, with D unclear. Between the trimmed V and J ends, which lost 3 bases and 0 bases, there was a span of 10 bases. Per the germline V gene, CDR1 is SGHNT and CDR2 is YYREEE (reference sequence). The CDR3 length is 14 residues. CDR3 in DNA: TGTGCCAGCAGCTATTTTCCGAGCTCCTACGAGCAGTACTTC. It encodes CASSYFPSSYEQYF. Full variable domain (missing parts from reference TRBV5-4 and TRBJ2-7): ETGVTQSPTHLIKTRGQQVTLRCSSQSGHNTVSWYQQALGQGPQFIFQYYREEENGRGNFPPRFSGLQFPNYSSELNVNALELDDSALYLCASSYFPSSYEQYFGPGTRLTVT.

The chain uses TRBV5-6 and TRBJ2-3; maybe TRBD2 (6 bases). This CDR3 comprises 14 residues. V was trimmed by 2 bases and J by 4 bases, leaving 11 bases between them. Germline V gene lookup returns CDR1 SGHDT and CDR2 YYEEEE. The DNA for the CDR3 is TGTGCCAGCAGCTTAGGGACTCCCTCAGATACGCAGTATTTT. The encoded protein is CASSLGTPSDTQYF. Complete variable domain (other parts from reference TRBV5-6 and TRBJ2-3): DAGVTQSPTHLIKTRGQQVTLRCSPKSGHDTVSWYQQALGQGPQFIFQYYEEEERQRGNFPDRFSGHQFPNYSSELNVNALLLGDSALYLCASSLGTPSDTQYFGPGTRLTVL.

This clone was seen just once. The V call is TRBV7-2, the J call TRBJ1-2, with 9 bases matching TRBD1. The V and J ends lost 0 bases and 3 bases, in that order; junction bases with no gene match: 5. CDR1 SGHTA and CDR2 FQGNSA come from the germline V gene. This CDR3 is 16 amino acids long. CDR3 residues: CASSLAKGDRDYGYTF. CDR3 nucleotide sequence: TGTGCCAGCAGCTTAGCAAAGGGGGACAGGGACTATGGCTACACCTTC.

CDR3 bases: TGTGCCAGCAGTCTCGGACTAGCGGGGGGTTACAATGAGCAGTTCTTC. Encoded protein: CASSLGLAGGYNEQFF. The chain uses TRBV6-2 or TRBV6-3 and TRBJ2-1; the match to TRBD2 covers 14 bases. Trimming cost V 5 bases and J 4 bases; bases outside gene matches: 4. The CDR3 has 16 residues. Germline-derived CDR1 and CDR2 are MNHEY and SVGEGT.

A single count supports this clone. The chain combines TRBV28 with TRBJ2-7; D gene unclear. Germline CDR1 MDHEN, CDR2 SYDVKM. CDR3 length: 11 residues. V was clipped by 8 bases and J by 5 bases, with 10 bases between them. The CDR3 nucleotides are TGTGCCAGCGGTGGGCCCGACGAGCAGTACTTC. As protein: CASGGPDEQYF.

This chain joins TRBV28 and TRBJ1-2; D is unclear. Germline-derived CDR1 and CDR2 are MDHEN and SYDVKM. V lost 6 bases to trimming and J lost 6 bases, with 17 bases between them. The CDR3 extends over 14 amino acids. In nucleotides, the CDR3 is TGTGCCAGCAGCTCCCTCGGCGGCGCCCATGGCTACACCTTC. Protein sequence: CASSSLGGAHGYTF.

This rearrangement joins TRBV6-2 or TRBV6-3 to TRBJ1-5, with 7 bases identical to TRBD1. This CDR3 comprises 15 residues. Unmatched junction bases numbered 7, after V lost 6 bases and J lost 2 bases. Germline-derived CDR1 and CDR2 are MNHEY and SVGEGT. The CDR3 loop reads CASSPDRVGNQPQHF. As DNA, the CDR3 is TGTGCCAGCAGCCCCGACAGGGTTGGCAATCAGCCCCAGCATTTT.

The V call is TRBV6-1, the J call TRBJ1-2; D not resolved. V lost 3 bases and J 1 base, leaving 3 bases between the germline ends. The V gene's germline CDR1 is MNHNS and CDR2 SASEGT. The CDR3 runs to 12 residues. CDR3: CASSDNNYGYTF. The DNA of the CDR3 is TGTGCCAGCAGTGACAATAACTATGGCTACACCTTC.

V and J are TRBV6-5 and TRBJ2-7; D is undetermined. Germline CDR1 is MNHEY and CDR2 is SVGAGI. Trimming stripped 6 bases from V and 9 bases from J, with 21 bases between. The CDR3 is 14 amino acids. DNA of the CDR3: TGTGCCAGCAGCCCCCTTGACTCCAGTACCGGGCAGTACTTC. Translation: CASSPLDSSTGQYF.

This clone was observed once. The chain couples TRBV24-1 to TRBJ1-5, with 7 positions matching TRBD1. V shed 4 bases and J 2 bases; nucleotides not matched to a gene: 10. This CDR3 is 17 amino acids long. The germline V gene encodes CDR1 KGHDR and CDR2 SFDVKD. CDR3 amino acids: CATSDSRGGVGNQPQHF. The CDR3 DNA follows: TGTGCCACCAGTGACTCCCGAGGGGGCGTTGGCAATCAGCCCCAGCATTTT.

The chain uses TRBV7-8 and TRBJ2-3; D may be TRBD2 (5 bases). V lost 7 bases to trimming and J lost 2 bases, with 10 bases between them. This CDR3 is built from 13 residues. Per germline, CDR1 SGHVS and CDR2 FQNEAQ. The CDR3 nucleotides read TGTGCCAGCAATAGCGCCTCCACAGATACGCAGTATTTT. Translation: CASNSASTDTQYF.

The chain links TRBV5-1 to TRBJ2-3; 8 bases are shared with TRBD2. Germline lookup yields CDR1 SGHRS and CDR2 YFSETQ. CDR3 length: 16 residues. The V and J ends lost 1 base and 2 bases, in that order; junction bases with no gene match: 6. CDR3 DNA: TGCGCCAGCAGCTTGCTAGTAGCGGGGACCACAGATACGCAGTATTTT. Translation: CASSLLVAGTTDTQYF.

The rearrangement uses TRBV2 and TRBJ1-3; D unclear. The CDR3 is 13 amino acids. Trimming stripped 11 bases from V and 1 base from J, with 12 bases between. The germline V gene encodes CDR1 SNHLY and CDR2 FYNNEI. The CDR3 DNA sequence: TGTGCCTCCTTCCGGGAATCTGGAAACACCATATATTTT. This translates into CASFRESGNTIYF.

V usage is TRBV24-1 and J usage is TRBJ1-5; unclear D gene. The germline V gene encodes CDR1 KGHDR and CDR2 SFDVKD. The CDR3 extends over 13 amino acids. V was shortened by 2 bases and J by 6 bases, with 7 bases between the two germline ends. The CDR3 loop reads CATSDYPGQPQHF. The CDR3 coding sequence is TGTGCCACCAGTGATTACCCGGGTCAGCCCCAGCATTTT.

Here the CDR3 reads CASSRLGPYNEQFF. In DNA form, the CDR3 reads TGTGCCAGTTCCCGCCTAGGCCCCTACAATGAGCAGTTCTTC. The V gene is TRBV19, the J gene TRBJ2-1; D is unclear. Trimming removed 8 bases from V and 2 bases from J, with 13 bases in between. The CDR3 consists of 14 residues. CDR1 LNHDA and CDR2 SQIVND come from the germline V gene (reference sequence).

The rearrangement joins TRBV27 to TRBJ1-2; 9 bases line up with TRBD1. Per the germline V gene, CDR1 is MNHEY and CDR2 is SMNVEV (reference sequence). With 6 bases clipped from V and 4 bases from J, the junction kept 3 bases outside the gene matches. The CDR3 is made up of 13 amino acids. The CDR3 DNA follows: TGTGCCAGCAGACAGGGGGCGAGCTATGGCTACACCTTC. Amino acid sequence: CASRQGASYGYTF.

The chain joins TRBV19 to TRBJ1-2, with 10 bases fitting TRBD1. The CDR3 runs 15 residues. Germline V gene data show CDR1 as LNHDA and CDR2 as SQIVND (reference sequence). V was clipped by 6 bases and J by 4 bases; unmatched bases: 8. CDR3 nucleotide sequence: TGTGCCAGTAGCGAACGGACAGGGGGATCCTATGGCTACACCTTC. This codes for CASSERTGGSYGYTF.

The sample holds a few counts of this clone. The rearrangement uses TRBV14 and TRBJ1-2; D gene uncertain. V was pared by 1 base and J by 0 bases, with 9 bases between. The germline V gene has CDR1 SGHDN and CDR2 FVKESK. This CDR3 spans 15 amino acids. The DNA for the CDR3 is TGTGCCAGCAGCCAAGTAGCCGGGACTAACTATGGCTACACCTTC. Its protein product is CASSQVAGTNYGYTF.

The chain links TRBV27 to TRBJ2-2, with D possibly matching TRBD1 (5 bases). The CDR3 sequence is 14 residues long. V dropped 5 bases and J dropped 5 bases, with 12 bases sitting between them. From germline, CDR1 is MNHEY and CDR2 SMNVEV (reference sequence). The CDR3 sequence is CASSNAGLTGELFF. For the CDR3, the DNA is TGTGCCAGCAGTAACGCAGGGCTAACCGGGGAGCTGTTTTTT.

The CDR3, as DNA: TGTGCCAGCAGAACACAGGGGAACTTTCATCAGCCCCAGCATTTT. Protein sequence: CASRTQGNFHQPQHF. This chain uses TRBV28 with TRBJ1-5; 7 bases agree with TRBD1. Germline V gene data show CDR1 as MDHEN and CDR2 as SYDVKM. V was clipped by 6 bases and J by 5 bases; unmatched bases: 10. The CDR3 contains 15 residues.

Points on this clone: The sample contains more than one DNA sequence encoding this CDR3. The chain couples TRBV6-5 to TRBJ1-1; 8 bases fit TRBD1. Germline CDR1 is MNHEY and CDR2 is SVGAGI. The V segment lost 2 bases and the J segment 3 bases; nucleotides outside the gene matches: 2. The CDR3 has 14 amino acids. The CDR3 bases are TGTGCCAGCAGTTACCTGACAGGGGACACTGAAGCTTTCTTT. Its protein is CASSYLTGDTEAFF.

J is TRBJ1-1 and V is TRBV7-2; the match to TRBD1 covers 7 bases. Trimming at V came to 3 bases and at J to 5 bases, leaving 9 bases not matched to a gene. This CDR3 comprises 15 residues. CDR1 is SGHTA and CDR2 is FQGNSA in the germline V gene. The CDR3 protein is CASSFTTGTATEAFF. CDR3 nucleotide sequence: TGTGCCAGCAGCTTCACCACCGGGACAGCTACTGAAGCTTTCTTT.

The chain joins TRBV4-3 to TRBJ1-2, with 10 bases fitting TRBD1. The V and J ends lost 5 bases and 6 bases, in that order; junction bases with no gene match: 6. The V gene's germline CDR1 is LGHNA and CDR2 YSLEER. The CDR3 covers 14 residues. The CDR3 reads CASSTTTGGDGYTF. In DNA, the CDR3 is TGCGCCAGCAGCACGACGACAGGGGGCGATGGCTACACCTTC.

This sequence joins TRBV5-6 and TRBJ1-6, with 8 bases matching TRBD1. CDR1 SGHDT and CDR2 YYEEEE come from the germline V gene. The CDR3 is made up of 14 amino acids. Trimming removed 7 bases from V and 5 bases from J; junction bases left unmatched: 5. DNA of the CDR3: TGTGCCAGCCGGGACAGGCTCAATAATTCACCCCTCCACTTT. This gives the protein CASRDRLNNSPLHF.

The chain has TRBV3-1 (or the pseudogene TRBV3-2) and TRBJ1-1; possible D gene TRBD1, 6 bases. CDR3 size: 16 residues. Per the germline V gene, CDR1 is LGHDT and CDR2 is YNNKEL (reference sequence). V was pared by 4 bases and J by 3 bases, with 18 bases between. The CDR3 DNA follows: TGTGCCAGCAGCCCGACAGGACGGTCTTCTTACACTGAAGCTTTCTTT. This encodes CASSPTGRSSYTEAFF.